This TCR beta chain was found in a study of HIV-infected patients and healthy controls. The V and J ends lost 1 base and 0 bases respectively, with 11 bases between them. The CDR3 is 15 residues long. Germline CDR1 SGHRS, CDR2 YFSETQ. TCRdb reanalysed the 5' RACE reads using MiXCR and keeps one entry per CDR3 protein. The sample holds some 67,000 distinct CDR3 sequences, about a sixth seen once. The rearrangement joins TRBV5-1 to TRBJ2-7; the D gene could be TRBD1 or TRBD2 (6 bases each). This sequence was found in a human donor in good health. Sequencing was done on a sample of CD4+ T cells from blood. CDR3 sequence reads: CASSLYGGHSYEQYF. Here the CDR3 DNA reads TGCGCCAGCAGCTTGTACGGGGGCCACTCCTACGAGCAGTACTTC.